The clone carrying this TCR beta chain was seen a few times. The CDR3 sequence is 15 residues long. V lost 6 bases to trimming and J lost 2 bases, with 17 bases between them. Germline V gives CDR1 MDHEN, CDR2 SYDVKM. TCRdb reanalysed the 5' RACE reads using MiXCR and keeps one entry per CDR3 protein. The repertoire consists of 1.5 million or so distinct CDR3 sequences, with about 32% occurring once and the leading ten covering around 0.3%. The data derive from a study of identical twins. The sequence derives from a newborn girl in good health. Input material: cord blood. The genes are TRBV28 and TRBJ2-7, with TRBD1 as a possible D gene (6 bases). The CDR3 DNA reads TGTGCCAGCAGCCCCGGACAGCGCTACACCTACGAGCAGTACTTC. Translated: CASSPGQRYTYEQYF.